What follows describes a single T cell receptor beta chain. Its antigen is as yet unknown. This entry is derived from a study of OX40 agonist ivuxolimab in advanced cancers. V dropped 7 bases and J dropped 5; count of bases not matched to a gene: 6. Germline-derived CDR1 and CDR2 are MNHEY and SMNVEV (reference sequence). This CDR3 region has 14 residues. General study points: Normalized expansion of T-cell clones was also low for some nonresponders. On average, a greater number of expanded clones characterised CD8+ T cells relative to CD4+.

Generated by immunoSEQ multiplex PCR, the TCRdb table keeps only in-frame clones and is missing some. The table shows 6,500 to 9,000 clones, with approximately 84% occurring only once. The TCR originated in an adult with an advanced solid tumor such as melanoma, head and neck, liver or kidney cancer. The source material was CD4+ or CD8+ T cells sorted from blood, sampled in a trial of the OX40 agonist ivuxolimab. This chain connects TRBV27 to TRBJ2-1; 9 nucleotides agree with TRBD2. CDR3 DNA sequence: TGTGCCAGCATGGGCGGGAGGGGACACAATGAGCAGTTCTTC. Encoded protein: CASMGGRGHNEQFF.